A single sample is the source of the 8 T cell receptor beta chains below, sequenced in a study of blood T cell repertoires in COVID-19. The method was immunoSEQ multiplex PCR; TCRdb's version includes in-frame clones alone and lacks a portion of them. The profile shows roughly 130,000 clones, over 75% of them singletons. The sequenced material came from peripheral blood. These receptors came from a man in his sixties with active or convalescent COVID-19.

For the CDR3, the DNA is TGTGCCAGCAGCCAAGATTCCGGTTGGGGGGAGAACACCGGGGAGCTGTTTTTT. Translated: CASSQDSGWGENTGELFF. The chain carries TRBV4-2 and TRBJ2-2; tentatively, D is TRBD2 (6 bases). Trimming stripped 0 bases from V and 1 base from J, with 15 bases between. This CDR3 contains 18 residues. CDR1 is LGHNA, CDR2 YNFKEQ, per germline.

The chain recombines TRBV3-1 (or the pseudogene TRBV3-2) with TRBJ1-2, with D hard to call. Per germline, CDR1 LGHDT and CDR2 YNNKEL (reference sequence). Trimming shortened V by 4 bases and J by 6 bases, and 9 bases separated the two germline ends. This CDR3 has 12 residues. The CDR3, as DNA: TGTGCCAGCAGCCCACGCAGTCATGGCTACACCTTC. Its protein is CASSPRSHGYTF.

This clone was counted a single time. The chain links TRBV6-2 or TRBV6-3 to TRBJ2-1, with TRBD2 matching over 9 bases. Germline CDR1 MNHEY, CDR2 SVGEGT. This CDR3 contains 15 residues. After removal of 2 bases from V and 4 bases from J, the junction contained 3 bases not matched to a gene. CDR3 in amino acids: CASSYGSGRYNEQFF. The DNA for the CDR3 is TGTGCCAGCAGTTACGGCAGCGGGAGGTACAATGAGCAGTTCTTC.

This clone showed up just a few times. The chain uses TRBV28 and TRBJ2-1, with 11 bases identical to TRBD1. Per germline, CDR1 MDHEN and CDR2 SYDVKM. The CDR3 extends over 13 amino acids. V lost 7 bases, J lost 10 bases, and 6 bases stayed unmatched. CDR3: CASMGQGEHEQFF. Written as DNA, the CDR3 is TGTGCCAGCATGGGACAGGGGGAACACGAGCAGTTCTTC.

This clone was picked up a small number of times. The chain uses TRBV7-6 and TRBJ2-5; unclear D gene. Per the germline V gene, CDR1 is SGHVS and CDR2 is FNYEAQ. The CDR3 spans 13 residues. Trimming took off 3 bases at V and 2 bases at J, with 7 bases between the two ends. CDR3 sequence reads: CASSLPGQETQYF. The CDR3 DNA is TGTGCCAGCAGCTTGCCAGGTCAAGAGACCCAGTACTTC. The complete variable domain, with remaining parts taken from reference TRBV7-6 and TRBJ2-5, reads GAGVSQSPRYKVTKRGQDVALRCDPISGHVSLYWYRQALGQGPEFLTYFNYEAQQDKSGLPNDRFSAERPEGSISTLTIQRTEQRDSAMYRCASSLPGQETQYFGPGTRLLVL.

V gene TRBV9 combines with J gene TRBJ2-5, with D perhaps TRBD2 (6 bases). The CDR3 contains 14 residues. From germline, CDR1 is SGDLS and CDR2 YYNGEE. The germline V and J ends were trimmed by 5 bases and 4 bases, with 15 bases remaining between them. CDR3 sequence reads: CASSPRLDGETQYF. The CDR3 coding sequence is TGTGCCAGCAGTCCTAGACTAGACGGAGAGACCCAGTACTTC.

V and J are TRBV28 and TRBJ1-2, with D possibly TRBD1 on 5 matching bases. The CDR3 has 13 amino acids. V was shortened by 3 bases and J by 7 bases, with 12 bases between the two germline ends. Germline V gene lookup returns CDR1 MDHEN and CDR2 SYDVKM. CDR3 in DNA: TGTGCCAGCAGTTTTAAGGGGTTCGGTGGCTACACCTTC. This gives the protein CASSFKGFGGYTF.

V gene TRBV5-1 combines with J gene TRBJ2-7; 8 nucleotides match TRBD2. CDR3 size: 13 residues. Germline CDR1 is SGHRS and CDR2 is YFSETQ. The V segment lost 2 bases and the J segment 3 bases; nucleotides outside the gene matches: 1. The CDR3: CASSLAGVYEQYF. For the CDR3, the DNA is TGCGCCAGCAGCTTAGCGGGAGTCTACGAGCAGTACTTC.